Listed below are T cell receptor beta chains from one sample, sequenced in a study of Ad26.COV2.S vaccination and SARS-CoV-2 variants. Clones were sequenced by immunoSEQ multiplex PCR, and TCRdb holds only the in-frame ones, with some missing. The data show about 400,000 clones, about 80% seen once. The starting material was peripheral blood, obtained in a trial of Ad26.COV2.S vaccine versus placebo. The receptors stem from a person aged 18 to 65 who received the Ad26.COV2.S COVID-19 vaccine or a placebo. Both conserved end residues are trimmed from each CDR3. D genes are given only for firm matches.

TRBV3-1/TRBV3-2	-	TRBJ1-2	ASSQVAANYGYT
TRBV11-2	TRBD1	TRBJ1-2	ASSSIQGNYGYT
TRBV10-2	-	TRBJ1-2	ASSTPGGNYGYT
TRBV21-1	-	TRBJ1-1	ASSIYEGAVEAF
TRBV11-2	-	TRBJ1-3	ASSLTDWSSGNTIY
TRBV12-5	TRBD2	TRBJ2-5	ASGLGLAGEAEETQY
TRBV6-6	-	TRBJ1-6	ASSYPGANSPLH
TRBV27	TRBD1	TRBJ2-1	ASSMKTGGSRDEQF
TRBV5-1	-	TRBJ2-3	ASSLFDRTDTQY
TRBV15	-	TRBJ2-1	ATSRGTQRDNEQF
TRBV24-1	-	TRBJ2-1	ATSDFSRGSNEQF
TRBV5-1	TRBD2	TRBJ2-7	ASSLLEGRAHEQY
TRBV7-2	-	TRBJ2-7	ASSLDFSTYEQY
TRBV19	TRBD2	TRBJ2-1	ASSGGTYSYNEQF
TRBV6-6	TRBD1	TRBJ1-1	ASSYSTGDTEAF
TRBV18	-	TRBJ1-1	ASSHSQLNTEAF
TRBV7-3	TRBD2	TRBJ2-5	ASSDGLAEETQY
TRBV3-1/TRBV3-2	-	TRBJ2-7	ASSQPYEQY
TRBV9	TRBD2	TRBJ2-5	ASSVGGAEETQY
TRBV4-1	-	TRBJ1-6	ASSQEKGSSPLH
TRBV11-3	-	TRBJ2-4	ASSFIGRGGNIQY
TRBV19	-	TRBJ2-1	ASSEDRSSYNEQF
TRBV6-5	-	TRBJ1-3	ASWGGPRGNTIY
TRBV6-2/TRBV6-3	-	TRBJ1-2	ASSYRLSYGYT
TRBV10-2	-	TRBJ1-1	ATKSQVGTEAF
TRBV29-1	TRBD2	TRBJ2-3	SVGGGRDTQY
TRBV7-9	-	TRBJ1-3	ASSLRQGSSGNTIY
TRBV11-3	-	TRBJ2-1	ASSFGVAEKQF
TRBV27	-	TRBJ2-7	ASSTHDSLASYEQY
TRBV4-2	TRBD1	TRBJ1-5	ASSQGTGYQPQH
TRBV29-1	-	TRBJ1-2	STHKGYYGYT
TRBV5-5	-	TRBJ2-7	ASSLLGTSYEQY
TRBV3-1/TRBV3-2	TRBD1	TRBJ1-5	ASSPGQGKVGNQPQH
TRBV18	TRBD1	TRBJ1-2	ASSLDRDSYGYT
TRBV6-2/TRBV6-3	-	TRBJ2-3	ASSPQGLTQY
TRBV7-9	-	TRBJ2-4	ASTRGDIQY
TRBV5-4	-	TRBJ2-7	ASTLGLGDSASYEQY
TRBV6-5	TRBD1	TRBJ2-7	ASRTGQGGGEQY
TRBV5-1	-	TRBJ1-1	ASSPRTDLNTEAF
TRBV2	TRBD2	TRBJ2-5	ASSALAGVETQY
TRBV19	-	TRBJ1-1	ASSRRSVDTEAF
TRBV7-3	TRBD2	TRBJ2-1	ASSPSRFAGGLDEQF
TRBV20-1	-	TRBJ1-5	SASSGQPQH
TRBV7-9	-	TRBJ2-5	ASSLGLRGRETQY
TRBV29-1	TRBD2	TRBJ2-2	SVSGRLPNTGELF
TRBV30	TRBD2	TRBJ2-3	APTRTRFLSTDTQY
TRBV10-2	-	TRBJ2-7	ASRGTGTVAFEQY
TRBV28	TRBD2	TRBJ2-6	ASSLWGGMGSGANVLT
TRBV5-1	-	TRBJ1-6	ASSVDSQNSPLH
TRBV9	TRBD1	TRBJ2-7	ASSPSGTGPNLY
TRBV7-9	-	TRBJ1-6	ASSKGGPGADNSPLH
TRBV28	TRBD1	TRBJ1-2	ASSSAQGAPYGYT
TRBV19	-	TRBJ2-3	ASTQGRTDTQY
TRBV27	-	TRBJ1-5	ASGVLVNQPQH
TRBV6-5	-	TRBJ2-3	ASRRLATDTQY
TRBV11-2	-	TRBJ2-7	ASSSLRHRYEQY
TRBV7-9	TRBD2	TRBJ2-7	ASSLGTSGALEQY
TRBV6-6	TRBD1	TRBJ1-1	ASSYGTGIEAF
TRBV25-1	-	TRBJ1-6	ASSAEGSPLH